This T cell receptor beta chain appears in the sequencing data of a study of blood T cell repertoires in COVID-19. Study-level information: T cells, B-cell-depleted T cells, or PBMCs provided the cDNA or gDNA that served as material.

Recovered Cohort 3 donors showed two negative PCRs, clearance, or symptom resolution. Trimming pared 3 bases from V and 5 bases from J, leaving 17 bases between. The CDR3 sequence is 16 residues long. Looked up from germline, CDR1 is MGHRA and CDR2 is YSYEKL. Generated by immunoSEQ multiplex PCR, the TCRdb table keeps only in-frame clones and is missing some. The sample includes around 450,000 clones, roughly 90% seen only once; the top ten take 0.7%. The source is a woman between 18 and 29 years old who had recovered from COVID-19. The chain is built from TRBV4-1 and TRBJ2-1, with D possibly matching TRBD2 (5 bases). The sample taken for sequencing was PBMCs or T cells enriched from blood (not recorded which). CDR3 DNA: TGCGCCAGCAGCCAGGTCACGGGATCCCGCGACAATGAGCAGTTCTTC. This gives the protein CASSQVTGSRDNEQFF.